The 15 T cell receptor beta chains given below trace back to one sample, sequenced in a study of vaccination and CD4 T cells after COVID-19. An Oncomine TCR Beta short-read assay was used to sequence the DNA from cultured CD4+ T cells. MiXCR, run by TCRdb on the PCR reads, gives a single entry per CDR3 protein. The table shows 20,000 to 30,000 distinct CDR3 sequences, with roughly 42% occurring only once. Treatment specified: roughly 11-day PBMC culture with coronavirus spike peptide pools or control peptides (ViraFEST assay). The antigens of these receptors remain unknown. The sequencing input was CD4+ T cells from blood, cultured in vitro. Source of these receptors: a human donor who had recovered from COVID-19.

This clonotype was observed a few times. The chain carries TRBV7-6 and TRBJ2-5, with D perhaps TRBD1 (7 bases). CDR1 and CDR2 (germline): SGHVS, FNYEAQ. This CDR3 has 16 residues. V gave up 1 base and J gave up 5 bases, with 17 bases separating them. The CDR3 region has the DNA TGTGCCAGCAGCTTAGTCGTCGGAGGGGGCAGGGAGACCCAGTACTTC. This translates into CASSLVVGGGRETQYF.

This chain connects TRBV2 to TRBJ2-5; 9 positions match TRBD2. There are 13 residues in the CDR3. Germline CDR1 SNHLY, CDR2 FYNNEI. V shed 7 bases and J 5 bases; nucleotides not matched to a gene: 5. The CDR3 sequence is CASIAGEVETQYF. The DNA of the CDR3 is TGTGCCAGCATAGCGGGAGAGGTGGAGACCCAGTACTTC.

The rearrangement links TRBV19 to TRBJ1-5, with D hard to call. Germline V CDR1 and CDR2: LNHDA, SQIVND (reference sequence). CDR3 length: 19 amino acids. V was cut by 0 bases and J by 1 base, with 19 bases left in between. CDR3 nucleotide sequence: TGTGCCAGTAGTATAGATCGGGCAGGAGGCGAGAGAAGCAATCAGCCCCAGCATTTT. It yields the protein CASSIDRAGGERSNQPQHF.

The chain couples TRBV19 to TRBJ2-3; TRBD2 matches 8 bases. Germline trimming cut 10 bases from V and 10 bases from J; bases unmatched to any gene: 1. Germline-derived CDR1 and CDR2 are LNHDA and SQIVND (reference sequence). CDR3 length equals 9 residues. The CDR3 here is CAILAAQYF. In nucleotides, the CDR3 is TGTGCCATACTAGCGGCGCAGTATTTT.

The chain has TRBV12-3 or TRBV12-4 and TRBJ2-7; no reliable D call. The CDR3 runs 11 residues. V was trimmed by 3 bases and J by 6 bases, leaving 6 bases between them. CDR3: CASSFSGEQYF. The CDR3, as DNA: TGTGCCAGCAGTTTCTCGGGCGAGCAGTACTTC.

The rearrangement links TRBV5-4 to TRBJ1-6; a possible D gene is TRBD1 (5 bases). The CDR3 runs 18 residues. Trimming cost V 3 bases and J 0 bases, with 16 bases left between them. Germline assignment: CDR1 SGHNT and CDR2 YYREEE (reference sequence). CDR3 coding DNA: TGTGCCAGCAGCTCCTTCGTTAGGGGCGCCTCCTATAATTCACCCCTCCACTTT. Amino acid sequence: CASSSFVRGASYNSPLHF.

This clonotype was counted a few times. This rearrangement joins TRBV6-1 to TRBJ1-6; weak D call: TRBD1 (5 bases). The CDR3 contains 13 residues. With 9 bases removed from V and 8 bases from J, the gap between germline ends came to 14 bases. CDR1 is MNHNS and CDR2 is SASEGT in the germline V gene. CDR3: CASGARVYSPLHF. CDR3 nucleotide sequence: TGTGCCAGTGGGGCCAGGGTATATTCACCCCTCCACTTT.

This clonotype has more than one count but fewer than ten. V is TRBV25-1 and J is TRBJ2-7; TRBD1 aligns across 7 bases. The CDR3 spans 17 residues. Per germline, CDR1 MGHDK and CDR2 SYGVNS. The V and J ends lost 2 bases and 1 base, in that order; junction bases with no gene match: 11. The DNA of the CDR3 is TGTGCCAGCAGTGAAACCTATCCGACAGGGAGATCCTACGAGCAGTACTTC. It codes for CASSETYPTGRSYEQYF.

Only a few counts were recorded for this clonotype. The V gene is TRBV7-2, the J gene TRBJ2-7; 11 bases fit TRBD2. After removal of 4 bases from V and 8 bases from J, the junction contained 7 bases not matched to a gene. CDR3 length: 14 residues. CDR1 is SGHTA, CDR2 FQGNSA, per germline. CDR3 sequence: CASSSITSGSKQYF. CDR3 sequence (DNA): TGTGCCAGCAGCTCCATCACTAGCGGGAGCAAGCAGTACTTC.

In its sample, this clonotype was seen once. The gene calls are TRBV23-1 and TRBJ1-1; 9 bases align to TRBD1. TRBV23-1 is filed as an ORF, its function uncertain. The CDR3 is made up of 13 amino acids. The V segment lost 9 bases and the J segment 6 bases; nucleotides outside the gene matches: 8. In DNA form, the CDR3 reads TGCGCCAGGCGTAGGACAGGGGCAGCTGAAGCTTTCTTT. Translation gives CARRRTGAAEAFF.

This chain connects TRBV28 to TRBJ1-2; no clear D. Between the trimmed V and J ends, which lost 7 bases and 4 bases, there was a span of 7 bases. The CDR3 totals 11 residues. Germline V lookup: CDR1 MDHEN, CDR2 SYDVKM. The CDR3 DNA sequence: TGTGCCAGCAATGCGGGCTATGGCTACACCTTC. Translated, it gives CASNAGYGYTF.

The chain recombines TRBV6-2 or TRBV6-3 with TRBJ1-5, with D possibly being TRBD1 (5 bases). The V end lost 6 bases, the J end lost 1 base, and 13 bases lay between the germline ends. Germline CDR1 MNHEY, CDR2 SVGEGT. The CDR3 loop spans 15 amino acids. This CDR3 reads CASSRAGGSNQPQHF. The CDR3 region has the DNA TGTGCCAGCAGCCGTGCCGGGGGAAGCAATCAGCCCCAGCATTTT.

The gene calls are TRBV5-4 and TRBJ2-5, with 9 bases lining up with TRBD1. In germline, CDR1 is SGHNT, CDR2 YYREEE (reference sequence). CDR3 length: 14 amino acids. With V trimmed by 3 bases and J by 4 bases, 4 bases remained unmatched. The CDR3 is CASSSTTGGETQYF. CDR3 coding DNA: TGTGCCAGCAGCTCAACGACAGGGGGAGAGACCCAGTACTTC.

The V and J genes are TRBV24-1 and TRBJ1-3; no firm D call. The V end was cut by 12 bases, the J end by 0 bases, with 11 bases between. From germline, CDR1 is KGHDR and CDR2 SFDVKD. The CDR3 covers 13 residues. CDR3: CAQPESSGNTIYF. Here the CDR3 DNA reads TGTGCCCAACCGGAGAGCTCTGGAAACACCATATATTTT.

This clonotype was found a few times. The chain is built from TRBV19 and TRBJ1-5, with D unclear. V gave up 6 bases and J gave up 4 bases, with 13 bases separating them. Germline-derived CDR1 and CDR2 are LNHDA and SQIVND (reference sequence). This CDR3 is 14 amino acids long. The CDR3 is CASSVMDGNQPQHF. The DNA for the CDR3 is TGTGCCAGTAGCGTAATGGACGGAAATCAGCCCCAGCATTTT.